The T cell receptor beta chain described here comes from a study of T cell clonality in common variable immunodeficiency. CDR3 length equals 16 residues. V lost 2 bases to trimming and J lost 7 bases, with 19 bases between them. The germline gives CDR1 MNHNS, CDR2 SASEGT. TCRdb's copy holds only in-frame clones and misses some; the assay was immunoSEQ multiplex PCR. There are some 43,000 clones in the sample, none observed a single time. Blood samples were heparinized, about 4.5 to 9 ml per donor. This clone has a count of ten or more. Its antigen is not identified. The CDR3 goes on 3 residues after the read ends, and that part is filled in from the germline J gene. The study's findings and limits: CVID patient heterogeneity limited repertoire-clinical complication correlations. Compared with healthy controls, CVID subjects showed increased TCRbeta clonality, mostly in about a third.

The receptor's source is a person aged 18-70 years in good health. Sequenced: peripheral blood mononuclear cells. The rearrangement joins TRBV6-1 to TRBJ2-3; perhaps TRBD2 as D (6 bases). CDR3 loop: CASSENRGKASNTQYF. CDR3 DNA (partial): TGTGCCAGCAGTGAAAACCGGGGGAAGGCTTCGAATACG.